The 9 T cell receptor beta chains below all came from one sample that was sequenced in a study of response to subunit inactivated influenza vaccine. TCRdb redid the calling of the RT-PCR reads with MiXCR, one entry per CDR3 protein. The table shows 500,000 to 750,000 distinct CDR3 sequences, with roughly 15% occurring only once. The sequences come from PBMCs from blood, collected 12 days after vaccination. The origin of the receptors is a man aged 50 to 59 who received an inactivated influenza vaccine.

This sequence joins TRBV7-2 and TRBJ2-3; D is perhaps TRBD2 (7 bases). This CDR3 has 16 amino acids. Trimming removed 5 bases at V and 1 base at J, with 16 bases between. Germline V gene data show CDR1 as SGHTA and CDR2 as FQGNSA. The CDR3 is CASSQHAGAGTDTQYF. CDR3 sequence (DNA): TGTGCCAGCAGCCAACATGCGGGGGCTGGCACAGATACGCAGTATTTT.

This clonotype has just a few counts. The gene calls are TRBV7-9 and TRBJ2-7, with D tentatively TRBD2 (6 bases). Trimming pared 5 bases from V and 4 bases from J, leaving 12 bases between. The germline gives CDR1 SEHNR, CDR2 FQNEAQ (reference sequence). The CDR3 runs 13 residues. CDR3 sequence (DNA): TGTGCCAGCAGCCCCCGACTAGTATACGAGCAGTACTTC. Protein sequence: CASSPRLVYEQYF.

This clonotype has only a few counts. This rearrangement joins TRBV7-2 to TRBJ2-3; TRBD1 matches 9 bases. The germline V gene encodes CDR1 SGHTA and CDR2 FQGNSA. Losses at the gene ends were 0 bases for V and 3 bases for J; bases not matched to a gene: 4. CDR3 length: 16 amino acids. The CDR3: CASSLAGTGTTDTQYF. The CDR3 nucleotides are TGTGCCAGCAGCTTAGCGGGGACAGGGACGACAGATACGCAGTATTTT. Complete variable domain (other parts from reference TRBV7-2 and TRBJ2-3): GAGVSQSPSNKVTEKGKDVELRCDPISGHTALYWYRQSLGQGLEFLIYFQGNSAPDKSGLPSDRFSAERTGGSVSTLTIQRTQQEDSAVYLCASSLAGTGTTDTQYFGPGTRLTVL.

The genes are TRBV12-3 or TRBV12-4 and TRBJ2-2; D perhaps matches TRBD2 (5 bases). V was cut by 6 bases and J by 7 bases, with 9 bases left in between. CDR3 size: 12 residues. This chain's CDR3 is CASREGGGELFF. DNA of the CDR3: TGTGCCAGCAGGGAAGGAGGCGGGGAGCTGTTTTTT.

The chain employs TRBV6-5 and TRBJ2-7, with D perhaps matching TRBD1 (6 bases). The CDR3 consists of 15 residues. The V gene's germline CDR1 is MNHEY and CDR2 SVGAGI. V gave up 2 bases and J gave up 6 bases, with 17 bases separating them. The chain's CDR3 is CASSYGGTLSGEQYF. In DNA form, the CDR3 reads TGTGCCAGCAGTTACGGTGGGACACTGTCTGGCGAGCAGTACTTC.

This clonotype has more than one count but fewer than ten. The chain carries TRBV29-1 and TRBJ2-5, with D possibly being TRBD1 (6 bases). Germline loops: CDR1 SQVTM, CDR2 ANQGSEA. This CDR3 contains 13 residues. V lost 3 bases to trimming and J lost 4 bases, with 12 bases between them. The CDR3 sequence: CSVESVRGETQYF. DNA of the CDR3: TGCAGCGTTGAGTCTGTCAGGGGAGAGACCCAGTACTTC.

This chain links TRBV12-3 or TRBV12-4 with TRBJ2-1, with unresolved D. This CDR3 is built from 16 residues. The V gene lost 1 base and the J gene lost 0 bases, with 10 bases spanning the gap. DNA of the CDR3: TGTGCCAGCAGTTTAGACGGAAGGAGCTCCTACAATGAGCAGTTCTTC. Its protein is CASSLDGRSSYNEQFF.

This chain uses TRBV12-3 or TRBV12-4 with TRBJ2-1, with 8 bases matching TRBD1. The CDR3 extends over 15 amino acids. J lost 10 bases, V lost 6 bases, and 14 bases had no gene match. Written as DNA, the CDR3 is TGTGCCAGCAGCCTCGGGACAGGCGGACCATGGGAGCAGTTCTTC. Amino acids: CASSLGTGGPWEQFF.

This clonotype turned up a few times. The V call is TRBV12-3 or TRBV12-4, the J call TRBJ2-3, with D perhaps being TRBD1 or TRBD2 (5 bases each). Trimming shortened V by 6 bases and J by 5 bases, and 18 bases separated the two germline ends. The CDR3 runs to 15 residues. CDR3 protein: CASSQPGRAVDTQYF. CDR3 DNA sequence: TGTGCCAGCAGCCAACCGGGGCGAGCGGTAGATACGCAGTATTTT.